This TCR beta chain was obtained from a study of shared clonotypes between healthy human individuals. Notes on the study in general: Four donors had about 5% of their naive CD4 clonotypes in common. The researchers took only blood, and tissue repertoires probably look different.

Here immunoSEQ multiplex PCR was the method, and the copy in TCRdb shows in-frame clones only, minus some. Of about 1.1 million clones listed, approximately 80% are singletons. The ends lost 3 bases at V and 6 bases at J; junction bases unmatched: 5. Germline loops: CDR1 WSHSY, CDR2 SAAADI. The CDR3 loop spans 14 amino acids. This clone was recorded once. Antigen: not known. This receptor was taken from a man between 18 and 35 years old in good health. Some clones in this sample may be carry-over from other donors' samples. The chain combines TRBV10-2 with TRBJ1-5, with 7 bases fitting TRBD1. What was sequenced was memory CD4+ T cells from PBMCs. Subset specified: CD45RA-negative fraction. In nucleotides, the CDR3 is TGCGCCAGCAGTGACAGGGGGTATACTCAGCCCCAGCATTTT. It codes for CASSDRGYTQPQHF.